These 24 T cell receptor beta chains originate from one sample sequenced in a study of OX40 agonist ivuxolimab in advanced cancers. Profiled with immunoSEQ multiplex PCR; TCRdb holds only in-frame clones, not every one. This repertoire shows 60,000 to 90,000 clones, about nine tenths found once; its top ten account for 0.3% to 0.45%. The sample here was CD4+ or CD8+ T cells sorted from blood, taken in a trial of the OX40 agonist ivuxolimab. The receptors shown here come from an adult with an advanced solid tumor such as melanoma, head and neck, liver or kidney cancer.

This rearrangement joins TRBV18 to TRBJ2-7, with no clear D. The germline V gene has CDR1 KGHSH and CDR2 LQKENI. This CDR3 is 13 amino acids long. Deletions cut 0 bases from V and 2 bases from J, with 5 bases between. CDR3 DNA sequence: TGTGCCAGCTCACCACCCTCGACCTACGAGCAGTACTTC. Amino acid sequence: CASSPPSTYEQYF.

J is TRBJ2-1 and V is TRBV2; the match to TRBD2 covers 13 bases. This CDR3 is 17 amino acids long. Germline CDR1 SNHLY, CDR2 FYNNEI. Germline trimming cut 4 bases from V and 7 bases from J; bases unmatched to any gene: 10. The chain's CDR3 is CASSATSGRALGNEQFF. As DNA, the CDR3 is TGTGCCAGCAGTGCAACTAGCGGGAGGGCCCTGGGTAATGAGCAGTTCTTC.

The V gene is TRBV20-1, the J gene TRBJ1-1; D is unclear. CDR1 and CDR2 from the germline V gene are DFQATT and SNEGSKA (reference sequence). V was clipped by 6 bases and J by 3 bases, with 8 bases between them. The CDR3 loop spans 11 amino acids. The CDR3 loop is CSASRDTEAFF. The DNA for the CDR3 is TGCAGTGCAAGTAGGGACACTGAAGCTTTCTTT.

The CDR3 sequence is CASSEGSRVNYGYTF. CDR3 nucleotides: TGTGCCAGCAGTGAGGGTTCCAGGGTAAACTATGGCTACACCTTC. This chain joins TRBV2 and TRBJ1-2, with a possible D match to TRBD1 (5 bases). Germline V gives CDR1 SNHLY, CDR2 FYNNEI. V lost 3 bases, J lost 2 bases, and 13 bases lay in between. This CDR3 is 15 amino acids long.

The CDR3 spells CASSQEGTGTYEQYF. The CDR3 nucleotides are TGTGCCAGCAGCCAAGAAGGGACAGGGACCTACGAGCAGTACTTC. The chain is built from TRBV14 and TRBJ2-7; 9 nucleotides align to TRBD1. The CDR3 has 15 amino acids. V shed 0 bases, J shed 2 bases, and the junction held 2 bases outside the gene matches. Germline lookup yields CDR1 SGHDN and CDR2 FVKESK.

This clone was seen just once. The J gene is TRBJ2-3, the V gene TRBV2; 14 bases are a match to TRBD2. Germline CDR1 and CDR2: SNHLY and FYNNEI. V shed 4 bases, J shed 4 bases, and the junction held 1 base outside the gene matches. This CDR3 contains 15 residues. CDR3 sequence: CASSVTSGRADTQYF. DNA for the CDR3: TGTGCCAGCAGTGTGACTAGCGGGAGGGCAGATACGCAGTATTTT.

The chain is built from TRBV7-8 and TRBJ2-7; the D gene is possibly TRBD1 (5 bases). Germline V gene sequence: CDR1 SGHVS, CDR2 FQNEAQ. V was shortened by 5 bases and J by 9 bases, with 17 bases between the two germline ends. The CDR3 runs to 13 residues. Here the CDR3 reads CASSLQGLGVQYF. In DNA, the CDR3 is TGTGCCAGCAGCCTCCAGGGCCTTGGGGTGCAGTACTTC.

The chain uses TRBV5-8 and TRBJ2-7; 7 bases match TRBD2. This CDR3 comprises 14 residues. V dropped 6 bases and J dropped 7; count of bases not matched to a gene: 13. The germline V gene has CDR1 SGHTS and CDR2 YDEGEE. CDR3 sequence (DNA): TGTGCCAGCATCTGGTACGCGGGAGCGGGGGAGCAGTACTTC. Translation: CASIWYAGAGEQYF.

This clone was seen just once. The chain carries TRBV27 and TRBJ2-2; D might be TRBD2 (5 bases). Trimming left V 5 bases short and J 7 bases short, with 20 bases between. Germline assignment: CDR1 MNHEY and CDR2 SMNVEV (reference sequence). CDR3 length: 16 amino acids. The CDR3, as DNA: TGTGCCAGCAGTACTACTGGACTCCCAACAAACGGGGAGCTGTTTTTT. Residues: CASSTTGLPTNGELFF.

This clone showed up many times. The CDR3 coding sequence is TGTGCCAGCACCCAAGCAGGGAGGAACACTGAAGCTTTCTTT. This gives the protein CASTQAGRNTEAFF. The V call is TRBV6-6, the J call TRBJ1-1, with D possibly matching TRBD1 (5 bases). The germline V gene has CDR1 MNHNY and CDR2 SVGAGI (reference sequence). V lost 7 bases and J lost 1, with 13 bases in between. The CDR3 runs to 14 residues.

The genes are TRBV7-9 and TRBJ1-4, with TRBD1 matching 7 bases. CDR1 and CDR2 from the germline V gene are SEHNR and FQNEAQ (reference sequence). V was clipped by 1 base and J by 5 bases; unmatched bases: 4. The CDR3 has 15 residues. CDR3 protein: CASSLEGTVNEKLFF. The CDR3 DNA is TGTGCCAGCAGCTTAGAAGGGACAGTAAATGAAAAACTGTTTTTT.

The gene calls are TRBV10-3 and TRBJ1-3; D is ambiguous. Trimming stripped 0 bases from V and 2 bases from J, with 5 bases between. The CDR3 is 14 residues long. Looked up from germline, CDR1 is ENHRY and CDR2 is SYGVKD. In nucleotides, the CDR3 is TGTGCCATCAGTGAGTCTAGTACTGGAAACACCATATATTTT. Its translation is CAISESSTGNTIYF.

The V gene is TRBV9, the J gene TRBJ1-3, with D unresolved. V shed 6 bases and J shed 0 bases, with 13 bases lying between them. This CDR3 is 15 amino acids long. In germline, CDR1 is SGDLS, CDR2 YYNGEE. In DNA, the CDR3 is TGTGCCAGCAACCCAACCGGGAACTCTGGAAACACCATATATTTT. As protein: CASNPTGNSGNTIYF.

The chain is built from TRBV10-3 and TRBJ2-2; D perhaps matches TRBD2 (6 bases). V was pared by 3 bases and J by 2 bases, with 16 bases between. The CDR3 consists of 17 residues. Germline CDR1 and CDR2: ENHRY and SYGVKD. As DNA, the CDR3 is TGTGCCATCAGTGAATGGCGCGGGGAGCAAAACACCGGGGAGCTGTTTTTT. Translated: CAISEWRGEQNTGELFF.

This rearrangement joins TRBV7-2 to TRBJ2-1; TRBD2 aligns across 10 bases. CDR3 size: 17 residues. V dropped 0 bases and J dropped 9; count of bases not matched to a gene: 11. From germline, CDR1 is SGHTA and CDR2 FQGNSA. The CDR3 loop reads CASSLAPGLAVRSEQFF. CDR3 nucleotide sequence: TGTGCCAGCAGCTTAGCGCCCGGACTAGCGGTAAGAAGTGAGCAGTTCTTC.

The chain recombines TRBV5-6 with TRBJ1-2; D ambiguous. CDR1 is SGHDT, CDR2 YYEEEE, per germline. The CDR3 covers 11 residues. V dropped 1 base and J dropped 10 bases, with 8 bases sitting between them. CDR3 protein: CASSLLGSYTF. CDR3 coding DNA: TGTGCCAGCAGCTTGCTGGGGTCCTACACCTTC. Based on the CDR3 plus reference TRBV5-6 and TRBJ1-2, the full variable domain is DAGVTQSPTHLIKTRGQQVTLRCSPKSGHDTVSWYQQALGQGPQFIFQYYEEEERQRGNFPDRFSGHQFPNYSSELNVNALLLGDSALYLCASSLLGSYTFGSGTRLTVV.

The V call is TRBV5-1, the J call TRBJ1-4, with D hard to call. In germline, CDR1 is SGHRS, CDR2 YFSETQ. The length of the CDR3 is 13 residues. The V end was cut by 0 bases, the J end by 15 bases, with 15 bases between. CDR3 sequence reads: CASSLESYGQLFF. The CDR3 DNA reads TGCGCCAGCAGCTTGGAAAGCTACGGGCAGTTGTTTTTT. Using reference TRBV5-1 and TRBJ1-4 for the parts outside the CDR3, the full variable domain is KAGVTQTPRYLIKTRGQQVTLSCSPISGHRSVSWYQQTPGQGLQFLFEYFSETQRNKGNFPGRFSGRQFSNSRSEMNVSTLELGDSALYLCASSLESYGQLFFGSGTQLSVL.

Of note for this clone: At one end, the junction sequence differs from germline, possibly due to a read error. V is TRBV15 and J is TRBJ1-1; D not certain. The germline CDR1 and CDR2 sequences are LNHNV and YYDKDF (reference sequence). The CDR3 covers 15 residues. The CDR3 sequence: CTTSIEQQRNTEAFF. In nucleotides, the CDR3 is TGTACCACCAGCATAGAGCAACAGAGGAACACTGAAGCTTTCTTT.

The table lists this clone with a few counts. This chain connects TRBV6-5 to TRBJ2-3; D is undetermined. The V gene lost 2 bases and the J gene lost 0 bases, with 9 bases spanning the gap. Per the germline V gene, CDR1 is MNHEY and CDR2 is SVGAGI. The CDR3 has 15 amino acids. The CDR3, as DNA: TGTGCCAGCAGTTACCAGCCTTCTAGCACAGATACGCAGTATTTT. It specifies CASSYQPSSTDTQYF.

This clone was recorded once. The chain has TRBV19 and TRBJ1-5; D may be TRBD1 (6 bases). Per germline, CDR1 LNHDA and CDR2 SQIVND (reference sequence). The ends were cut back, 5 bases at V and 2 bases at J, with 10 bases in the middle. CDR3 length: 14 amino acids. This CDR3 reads CASSETGGNQPQHF. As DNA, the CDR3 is TGTGCCAGTAGTGAGACAGGAGGCAATCAGCCCCAGCATTTT.

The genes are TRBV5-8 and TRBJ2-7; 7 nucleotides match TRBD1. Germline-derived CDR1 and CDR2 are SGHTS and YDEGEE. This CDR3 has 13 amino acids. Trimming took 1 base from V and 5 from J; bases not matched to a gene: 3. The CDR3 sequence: CASSLLGGDEQYF. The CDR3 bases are TGTGCCAGCAGCTTGTTAGGGGGCGACGAGCAGTACTTC.

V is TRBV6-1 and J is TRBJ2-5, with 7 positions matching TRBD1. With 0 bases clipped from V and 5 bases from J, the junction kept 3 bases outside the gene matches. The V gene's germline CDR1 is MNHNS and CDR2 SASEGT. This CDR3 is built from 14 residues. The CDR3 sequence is CASSEAGGDETQYF. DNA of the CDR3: TGTGCCAGCAGTGAAGCAGGGGGCGACGAGACCCAGTACTTC.

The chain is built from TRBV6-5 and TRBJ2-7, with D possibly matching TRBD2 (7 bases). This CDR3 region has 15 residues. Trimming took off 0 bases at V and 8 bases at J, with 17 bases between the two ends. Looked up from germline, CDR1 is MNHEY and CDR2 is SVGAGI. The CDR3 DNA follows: TGTGCCAGCAGTTACTCGGGGGGGGCTCTACGAAAGCAGTACTTC. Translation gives CASSYSGGALRKQYF.

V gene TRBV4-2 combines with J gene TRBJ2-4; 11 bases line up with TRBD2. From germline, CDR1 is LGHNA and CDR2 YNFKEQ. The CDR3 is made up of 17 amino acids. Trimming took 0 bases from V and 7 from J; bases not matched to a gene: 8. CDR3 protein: CASSQDKATSGANIQYF. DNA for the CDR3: TGTGCCAGCAGCCAAGACAAGGCGACTAGCGGGGCCAACATTCAGTACTTC.